The 6 T cell receptor beta chains presented below share a single source sample, sequenced in a study of T cells after yellow fever vaccination. TCRdb analysed the 5' RACE reads with MiXCR anew, one entry per CDR3 protein. The sample lists a few hundred thousand distinct CDR3 sequences, 3.5% to 4.5% occurring once. Sequencing used PBMCs, obtained 15 days after the yellow fever booster vaccination. All receptors come from a man between 18 and 35 years old who received the YFV17D yellow fever vaccine.

This clonotype was counted between two and nine times. This chain links TRBV18 with TRBJ2-7; TRBD1 matches 9 bases. The CDR3 sequence is 14 residues long. With V trimmed by 6 bases and J by 4 bases, 7 bases remained unmatched. The V gene's germline CDR1 is KGHSH and CDR2 LQKENI. The CDR3 DNA is TGTGCCAGCTCCCCGGTGGGACAGGGTTACGAGCAGTACGTC. It specifies CASSPVGQGYEQYV.

This chain connects TRBV12-3 or TRBV12-4 to TRBJ1-5, with 8 positions matching TRBD1. This CDR3 contains 14 residues. Trimming at V came to 6 bases and at J to 7 bases, leaving 8 bases not matched to a gene. This chain's CDR3 is CASSGQGGKQPQHF. In DNA form, the CDR3 reads TGTGCCAGCAGCGGACAGGGAGGGAAGCAGCCCCAGCATTTT.

This clonotype was seen many times. The V and J genes are TRBV20-1 and TRBJ1-1; no reliable D call. The CDR3 sequence is 13 residues long. Germline V gene lookup returns CDR1 DFQATT and CDR2 SNEGSKA (reference sequence). V was clipped by 5 bases and J by 1 base, with 11 bases between them. The CDR3 here is CSAQDGTNTEAFF. The CDR3 DNA reads TGCAGTGCTCAGGACGGAACGAACACTGAAGCTTTCTTT.

This clonotype was seen a few times. The V gene is TRBV14, the J gene TRBJ1-4; D is ambiguous. Germline CDR1 reads SGHDN; CDR2 reads FVKESK. The CDR3 consists of 16 residues. The V and J ends lost 0 bases and 10 bases respectively, with 18 bases between them. CDR3 nucleotides: TGTGCCAGCAGCCAAGAGGTGTCGGGGAGATTCCGAAAACTGTTTTTT. Translated, it gives CASSQEVSGRFRKLFF.

This clonotype was seen ten or more times. This CDR3 is CASSKRDSYNSPLHF. CDR3 nucleotides: TGTGCCAGCAGCAAGAGGGACAGTTATAATTCACCCCTCCACTTT. The J gene is TRBJ1-6, the V gene TRBV6-1; TRBD1 matches 7 bases. V was pared by 6 bases and J by 4 bases, with 6 bases of the junction left unmatched. The germline V gene encodes CDR1 MNHNS and CDR2 SASEGT. CDR3 length: 15 residues.

The sample holds many counts of this clonotype. The V and J genes are TRBV5-1 and TRBJ1-2; 9 positions match TRBD1. V was pared by 4 bases and J by 8 bases, with 6 bases of the junction left unmatched. Germline assignment: CDR1 SGHRS and CDR2 YFSETQ. This CDR3 region has 13 residues. CDR3 sequence (DNA): TGCGCCAGCAGCCCGGGACAGGGTGAGGGCTACACCTTC. It is translated as CASSPGQGEGYTF. The full variable domain, in which reference TRBV5-1 and TRBJ1-2 provide the parts outside the CDR3, is KAGVTQTPRYLIKTRGQQVTLSCSPISGHRSVSWYQQTPGQGLQFLFEYFSETQRNKGNFPGRFSGRQFSNSRSEMNVSTLELGDSALYLCASSPGQGEGYTFGSGTRLTVV.